The entry below describes one T cell receptor (beta chain). The target antigen is unknown. Measured with immunoSEQ multiplex PCR; TCRdb has only the in-frame clones, and not every one. Of roughly 110,000 clones in the sample, about 87% were seen once. This entry is derived from a study of graft-versus-host responses after intestinal transplantation. Study summary: As for transplant type, recipients had multivisceral, liver-intestinal, or isolated intestinal grafts. Recipients were all induced with anti-thymocyte globulin, then given tacrolimus and steroids for approximately 3 years. General observations from the study: Recipient bone marrow held GvH clones, some seen earlier in ileum or blood. Subjects displaying graft-donor T cell macrochimerism possessed elevated graft-versus-host to host-versus-graft clonal ratios inside allografts.

The sample consisted of unstimulated CD4+ T cells sorted from spleen or lymph node cells, taken before transplant. This TCR was recovered from a human donor who was the organ donor for an intestinal transplant.

The CDR3 region has the DNA TGTGCCAGCAGGGGGGGACAGATAAGTAATTCACCCCTCCACTTT. This encodes CASRGGQISNSPLHF. The V call is TRBV7-2, the J call TRBJ1-6; TRBD1 matches at 7 bases. Unmatched junction bases numbered 8, after V lost 6 bases and J lost 6 bases. The CDR3 is 15 amino acids. The germline gives CDR1 SGHTA, CDR2 FQGNSA.